The table lists the clone carrying this T cell receptor (beta chain) with many counts. The CDR3 extends over 15 amino acids. The V end was cut by 5 bases, the J end by 9 bases, with 23 bases between. Germline V lookup: CDR1 SEHNR, CDR2 FQNEAQ (reference sequence). Profiled with immunoSEQ multiplex PCR; TCRdb holds only in-frame clones, not every one. The sample holds 110,000 to 150,000 clones, 78% seen once. This sample is drawn from a study of blood T cell repertoires in COVID-19. This receptor was identified in a woman aged 45-65 years who had recovered from COVID-19. This chain uses TRBV7-9 with TRBJ2-7; maybe TRBD2 (7 bases). Sample: PBMCs or T cells enriched from blood (not recorded which). DNA for the CDR3: TGTGCCAGCAGCCCAAGCTTGGACAGCTCGGGGGGGCAGTACTTC. This translates into CASSPSLDSSGGQYF. Together with reference TRBV7-9 and TRBJ2-7, the CDR3 gives the full variable domain: DTGVSQNPRHKITKRGQNVTFRCDPISEHNRLYWYRQTLGQGPEFLTYFQNEAQLEKSRLLSDRFSAERPKGSFSTLEIQRTEQGDSAMYLCASSPSLDSSGGQYFGPGTRLTVT.